This T cell receptor beta chain derives from a study of blood T cells in healthy people across ages. This clonotype has a handful of counts. A J-beta primer mix and a sample-barcoded 5' primer were used in a second PCR of about 7 to 12 cycles. Every molecule of cDNA carried a tag from a template-switch adaptor with 12 random nucleotides. A single record per CDR3 protein comes from TCRdb applying MiXCR to the 5' RACE reads. The table has some 690,000 distinct CDR3 sequences, 22% seen once. The receptor was isolated from a man aged 65-85 years in good health. Sequencing was carried out using blood.

The CDR3 bases are TGCAGCGTTACCGGGACGGAATATGGCTACACCTTC. Translated: CSVTGTEYGYTF. The V and J genes are TRBV29-1 and TRBJ1-2; perhaps TRBD1 as D (5 bases). This CDR3 comprises 12 residues. Germline V gives CDR1 SQVTM, CDR2 ANQGSEA. The germline V and J ends were trimmed by 5 bases and 5 bases, with 12 bases remaining between them.